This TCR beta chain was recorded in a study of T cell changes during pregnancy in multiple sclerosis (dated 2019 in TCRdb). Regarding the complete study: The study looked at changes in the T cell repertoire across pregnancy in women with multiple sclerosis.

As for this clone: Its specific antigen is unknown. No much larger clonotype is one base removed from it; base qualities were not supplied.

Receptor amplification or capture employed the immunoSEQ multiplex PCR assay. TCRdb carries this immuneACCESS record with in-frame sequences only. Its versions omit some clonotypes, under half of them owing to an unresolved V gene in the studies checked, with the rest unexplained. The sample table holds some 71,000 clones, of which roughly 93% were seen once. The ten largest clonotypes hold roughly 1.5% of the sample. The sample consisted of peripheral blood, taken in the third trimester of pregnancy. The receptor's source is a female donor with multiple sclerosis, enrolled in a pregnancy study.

The CDR3 loop reads CASSSLAGGSYNEQFF. The DNA reads as follows: TGTGCCAGCAGTTCTCTAGCGGGGGGTTCCTACAATGAGCAGTTCTTC. The sequence links TRBV6-5 to TRBJ2-1; 11 central bases correspond to TRBD2. After removal of 4 bases from V and 1 base from J, the junction retains 3 bases not matched to a gene. Based on the germline V gene, the CDR1 and CDR2 sequences are MNHEY and SVGAGI. Taken from cysteine to phenylalanine, the CDR3 has 16 residues. CDR3 DNA only is kept here, 48 bases in frame from base 1.